The T cell receptor beta chain under discussion was sequenced for a study of control samples from healthy donors and cancer patients. Generated by immunoSEQ multiplex PCR, the TCRdb table keeps only in-frame clones and is missing some. The sample lists 170,000 or so clones, 91% occurring once. Germline V gene lookup returns CDR1 MNHEY and CDR2 SMNVEV (reference sequence). CDR3 length: 15 amino acids. Unmatched junction bases numbered 6, after V lost 5 bases and J lost 5 bases. This TCR was recovered from a middle-aged woman in good health. Sequences were obtained from blood. The rearrangement joins TRBV27 to TRBJ2-3; 11 bases are a match to TRBD2. The CDR3 reads CASSPTSGGGDTQYF. For the CDR3, the DNA is TGTGCCAGCAGTCCAACTAGCGGGGGAGGAGATACGCAGTATTTT.